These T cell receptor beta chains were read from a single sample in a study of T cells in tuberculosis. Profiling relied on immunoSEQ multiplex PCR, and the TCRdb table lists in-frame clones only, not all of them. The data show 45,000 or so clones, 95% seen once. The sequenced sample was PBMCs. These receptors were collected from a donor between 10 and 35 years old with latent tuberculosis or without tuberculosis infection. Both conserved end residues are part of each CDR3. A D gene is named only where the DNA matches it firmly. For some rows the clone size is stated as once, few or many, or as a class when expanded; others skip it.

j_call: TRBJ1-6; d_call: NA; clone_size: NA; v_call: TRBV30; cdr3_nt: TGTGCCTGGAGTTTGAGGGGGTCACCCCTCCACTTT; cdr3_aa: CAWSLRGSPLHF
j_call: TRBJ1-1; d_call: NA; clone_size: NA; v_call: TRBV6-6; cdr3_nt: TGTGCCAGCAGTCCTGCCGGCAGGTCGGATCCCACTGAAGCTTTCTTT; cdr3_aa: CASSPAGRSDPTEAFF
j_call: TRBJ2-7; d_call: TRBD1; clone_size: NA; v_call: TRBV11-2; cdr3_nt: TGTGCCAGCAGCCAAAGACAGGGTCGGGGAGAGCAGTACTTC; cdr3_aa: CASSQRQGRGEQYF
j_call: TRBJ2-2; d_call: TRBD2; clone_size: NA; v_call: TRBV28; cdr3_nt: TGTGCCAGCAGTTCTCTATTTAGCGGGGTTGGCGACACCGGGGAGCTGTTTTTT; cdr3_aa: CASSSLFSGVGDTGELFF
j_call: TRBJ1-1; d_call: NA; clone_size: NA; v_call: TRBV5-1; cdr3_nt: TGCGCCAGCAGCACGTGGGAGGGAGGCACTGAAGCTTTCTTT; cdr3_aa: CASSTWEGGTEAFF
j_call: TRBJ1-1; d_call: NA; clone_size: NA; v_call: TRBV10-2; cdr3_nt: TGCGCCAGCAGAAGAAGAGGACAGAACACTGAAGCTTTCTTT; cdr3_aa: CASRRRGQNTEAFF
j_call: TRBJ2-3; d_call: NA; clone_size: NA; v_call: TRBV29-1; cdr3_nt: TGCAGCGTGCCTTGGGCAGGGGTGTATACGCAGTATTTT; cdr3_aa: CSVPWAGVYTQYF
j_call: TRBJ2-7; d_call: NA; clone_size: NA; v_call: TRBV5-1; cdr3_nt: TGCGCCAGCAGCGGACAGTCGGAACGTCGCTCCTACGAGCAGTACTTC; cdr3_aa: CASSGQSERRSYEQYF
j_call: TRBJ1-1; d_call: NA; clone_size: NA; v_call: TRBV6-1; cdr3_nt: TGTGCCAGCAGTGAACAGAAACCACCCACTGAAGCTTTCTTT; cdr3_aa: CASSEQKPPTEAFF
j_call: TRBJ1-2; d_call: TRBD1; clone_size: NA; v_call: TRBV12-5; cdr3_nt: TGTGCTAGTGGTACAGGGGGGGAGATCTTGTCCTTC; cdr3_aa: CASGTGGEILSF
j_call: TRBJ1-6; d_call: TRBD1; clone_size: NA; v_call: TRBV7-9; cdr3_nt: TGTGCCAGCAGCTTCCCCCGGGACAGCAATAATTCACCCCTCCACTTT; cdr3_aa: CASSFPRDSNNSPLHF
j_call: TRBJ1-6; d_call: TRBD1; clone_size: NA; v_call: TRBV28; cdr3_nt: TGTGCCAGCAGCCGCGGACGGGACAGTTATAATTCACCCCTCCACTTT; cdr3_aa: CASSRGRDSYNSPLHF
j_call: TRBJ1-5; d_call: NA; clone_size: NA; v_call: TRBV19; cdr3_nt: TGTGCCAGTAGTACTCAGGTTCTCTGGCCCCAGCATTTT; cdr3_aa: CASSTQVLWPQHF
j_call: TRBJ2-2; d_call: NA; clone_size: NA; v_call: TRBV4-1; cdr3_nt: TGCGCCAGCAGCCAAGATGGGGGGATAGGGCTGTTTTTT; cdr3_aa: CASSQDGGIGLFF
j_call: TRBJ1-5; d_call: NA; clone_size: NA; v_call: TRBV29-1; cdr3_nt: TGCAGCGTTGTTCTGGTCCCAGGGGATAGCAATCAGCCCCAGCATTTT; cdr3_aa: CSVVLVPGDSNQPQHF
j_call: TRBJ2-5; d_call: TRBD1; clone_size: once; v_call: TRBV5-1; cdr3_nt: TGCGCCAGCAGCTTGAGGGGACAGGGGGCTACCCTCCTCAGGGAGACCCAGTACTTC; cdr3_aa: CASSLRGQGATLLRETQYF
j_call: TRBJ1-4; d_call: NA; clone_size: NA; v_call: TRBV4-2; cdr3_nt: TGTGCCAGCAGCCAAGGGGTAGAGGCTGAAAAACTGTTTTTT; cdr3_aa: CASSQGVEAEKLFF
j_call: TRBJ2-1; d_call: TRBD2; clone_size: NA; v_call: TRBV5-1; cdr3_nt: TGCGCCAGCGGGGCTAGCGGGGCCAGTGAGCAGTTCTTC; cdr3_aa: CASGASGASEQFF
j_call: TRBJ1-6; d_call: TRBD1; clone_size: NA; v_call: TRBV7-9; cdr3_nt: TGTGCCAGCAGCTCCGGAGGAAGACAGGGAAGTCTCCACTTT; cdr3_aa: CASSSGGRQGSLHF
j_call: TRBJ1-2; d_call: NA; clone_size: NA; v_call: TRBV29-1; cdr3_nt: TGCAGCGTTTGGAGGGATTTCCGCTACACCTTC; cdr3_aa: CSVWRDFRYTF